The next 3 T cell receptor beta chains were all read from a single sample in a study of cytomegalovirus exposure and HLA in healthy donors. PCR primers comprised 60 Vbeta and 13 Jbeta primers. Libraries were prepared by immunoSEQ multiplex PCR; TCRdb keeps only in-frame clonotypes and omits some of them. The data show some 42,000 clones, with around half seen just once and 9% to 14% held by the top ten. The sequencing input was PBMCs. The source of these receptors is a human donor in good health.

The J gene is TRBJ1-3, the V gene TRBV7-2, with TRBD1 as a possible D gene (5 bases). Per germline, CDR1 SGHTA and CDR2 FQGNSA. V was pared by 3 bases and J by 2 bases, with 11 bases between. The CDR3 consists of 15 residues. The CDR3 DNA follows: TGTGCCAGCAGCTTTACAGGCGGCGCTGGAAACACCATATATTTT. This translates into CASSFTGGAGNTIYF.

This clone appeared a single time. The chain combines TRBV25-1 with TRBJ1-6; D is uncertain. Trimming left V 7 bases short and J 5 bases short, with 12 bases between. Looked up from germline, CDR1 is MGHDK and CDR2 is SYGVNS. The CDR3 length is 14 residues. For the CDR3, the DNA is TGTGCCAGCACGGGAGGGTTAAATAATTCACCCCTCCACTTT. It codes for CASTGGLNNSPLHF.

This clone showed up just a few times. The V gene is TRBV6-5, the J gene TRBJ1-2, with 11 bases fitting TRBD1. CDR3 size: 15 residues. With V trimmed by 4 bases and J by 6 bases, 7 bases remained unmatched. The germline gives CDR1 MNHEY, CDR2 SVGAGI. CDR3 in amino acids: CASSSRDRGIHGYTF. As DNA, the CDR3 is TGTGCCAGCAGTTCCCGGGACAGGGGGATTCATGGCTACACCTTC.